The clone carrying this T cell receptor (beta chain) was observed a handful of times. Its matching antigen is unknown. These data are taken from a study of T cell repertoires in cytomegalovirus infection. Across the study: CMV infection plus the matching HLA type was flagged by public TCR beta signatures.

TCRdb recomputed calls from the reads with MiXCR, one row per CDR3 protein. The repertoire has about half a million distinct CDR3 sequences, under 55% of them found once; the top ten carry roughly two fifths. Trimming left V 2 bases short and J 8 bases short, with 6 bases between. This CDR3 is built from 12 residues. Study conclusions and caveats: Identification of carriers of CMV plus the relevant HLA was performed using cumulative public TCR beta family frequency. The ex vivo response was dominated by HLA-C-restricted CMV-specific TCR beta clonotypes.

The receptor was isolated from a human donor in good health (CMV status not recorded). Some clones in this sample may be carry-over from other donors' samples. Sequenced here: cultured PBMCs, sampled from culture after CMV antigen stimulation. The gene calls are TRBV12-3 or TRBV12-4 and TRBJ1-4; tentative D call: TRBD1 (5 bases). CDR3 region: CASSLWGEKLFF. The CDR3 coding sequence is TGTGCCAGCAGTTTATGGGGGGAAAAACTGTTTTTT.